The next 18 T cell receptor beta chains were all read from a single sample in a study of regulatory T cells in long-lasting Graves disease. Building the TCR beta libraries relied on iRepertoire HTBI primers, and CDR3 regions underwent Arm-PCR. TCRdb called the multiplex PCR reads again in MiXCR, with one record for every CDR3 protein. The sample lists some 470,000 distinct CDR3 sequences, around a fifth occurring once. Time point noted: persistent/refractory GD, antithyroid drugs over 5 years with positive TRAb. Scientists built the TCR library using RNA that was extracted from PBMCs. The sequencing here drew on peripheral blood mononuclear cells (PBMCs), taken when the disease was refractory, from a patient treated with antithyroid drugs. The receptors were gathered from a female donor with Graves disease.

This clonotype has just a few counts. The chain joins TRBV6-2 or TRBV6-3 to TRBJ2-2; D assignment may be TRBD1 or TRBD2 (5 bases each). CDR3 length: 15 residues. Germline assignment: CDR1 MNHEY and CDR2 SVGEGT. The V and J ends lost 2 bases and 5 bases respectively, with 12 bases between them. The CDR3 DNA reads TGTGCCAGCAGTTACGGTACGGGGCCGACCGGGGAGCTGTTTTTT. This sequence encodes CASSYGTGPTGELFF.

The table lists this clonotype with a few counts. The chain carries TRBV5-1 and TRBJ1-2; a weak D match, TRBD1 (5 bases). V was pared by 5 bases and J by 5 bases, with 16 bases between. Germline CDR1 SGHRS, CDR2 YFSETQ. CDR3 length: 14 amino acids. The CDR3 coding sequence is TGCGCCAGCAGAGCGGCCGGGACCTTATATGGCTACACCTTC. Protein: CASRAAGTLYGYTF.

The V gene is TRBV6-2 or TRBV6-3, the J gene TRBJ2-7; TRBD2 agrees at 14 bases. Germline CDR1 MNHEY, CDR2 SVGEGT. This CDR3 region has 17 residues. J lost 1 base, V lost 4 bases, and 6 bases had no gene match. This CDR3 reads CASSSGLAGDLSYEQYF. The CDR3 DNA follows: TGTGCCAGCAGTTCGGGACTAGCGGGAGACCTATCCTACGAGCAGTACTTC.

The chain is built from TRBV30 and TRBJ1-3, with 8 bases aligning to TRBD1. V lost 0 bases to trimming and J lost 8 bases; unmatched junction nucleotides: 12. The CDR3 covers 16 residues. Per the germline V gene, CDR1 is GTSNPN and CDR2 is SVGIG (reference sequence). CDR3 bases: TGTGCCTGGAGTGTACTCGGGACAGGATACGGAGACACCATATATTTT. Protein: CAWSVLGTGYGDTIYF. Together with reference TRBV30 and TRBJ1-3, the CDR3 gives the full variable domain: SQTIHQWPATLVQPVGSPLSLECTVEGTSNPNLYWYRQAAGRGLQLLFYSVGIGQISSEVPQNLSASRPQDRQFILSSKKLLLSDSGFYLCAWSVLGTGYGDTIYFGEGSWLTVV.

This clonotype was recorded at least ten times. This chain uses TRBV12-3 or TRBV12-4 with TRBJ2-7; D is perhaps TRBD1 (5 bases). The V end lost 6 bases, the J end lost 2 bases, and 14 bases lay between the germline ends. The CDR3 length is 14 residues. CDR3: CASSVADSTYEQYF. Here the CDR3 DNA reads TGTGCCAGCAGCGTCGCAGACAGCACCTACGAGCAGTACTTC.

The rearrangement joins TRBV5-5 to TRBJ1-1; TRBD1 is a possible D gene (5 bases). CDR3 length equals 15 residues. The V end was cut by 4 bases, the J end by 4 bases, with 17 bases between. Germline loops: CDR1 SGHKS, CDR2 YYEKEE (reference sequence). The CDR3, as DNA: TGTGCCAGCAGCCAAGAGCTGGGGCAGGGCACTGAAGCTTTCTTT. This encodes CASSQELGQGTEAFF.

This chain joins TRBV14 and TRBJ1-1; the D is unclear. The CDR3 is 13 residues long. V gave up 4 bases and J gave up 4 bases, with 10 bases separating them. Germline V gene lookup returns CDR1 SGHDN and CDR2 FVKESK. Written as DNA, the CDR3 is TGTGCCAGCAGCCCTCTGGTGGGCACTGAAGCTTTCTTT. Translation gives CASSPLVGTEAFF.

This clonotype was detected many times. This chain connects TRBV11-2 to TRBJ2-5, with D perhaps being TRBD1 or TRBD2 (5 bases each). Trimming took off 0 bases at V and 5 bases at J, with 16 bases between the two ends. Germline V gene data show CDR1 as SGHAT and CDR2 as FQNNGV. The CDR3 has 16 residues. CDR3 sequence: CASSLDQGTTAETQYF. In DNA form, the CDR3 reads TGTGCCAGCAGCTTAGATCAAGGGACCACTGCGGAGACCCAGTACTTC.

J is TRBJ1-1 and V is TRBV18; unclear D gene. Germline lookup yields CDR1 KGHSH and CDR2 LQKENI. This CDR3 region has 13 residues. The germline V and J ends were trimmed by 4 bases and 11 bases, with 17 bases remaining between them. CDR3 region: CASSHKRVLGAFF. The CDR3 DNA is TGTGCCAGCTCACATAAAAGGGTCCTAGGGGCTTTCTTT. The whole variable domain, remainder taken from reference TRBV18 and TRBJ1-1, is NAGVMQNPRHLVRRRGQEARLRCSPMKGHSHVYWYRQLPEEGLKFMVYLQKENIIDESGMPKERFSAEFPKEGPSILRIQQVVRGDSAAYFCASSHKRVLGAFFGQGTRLTVV.

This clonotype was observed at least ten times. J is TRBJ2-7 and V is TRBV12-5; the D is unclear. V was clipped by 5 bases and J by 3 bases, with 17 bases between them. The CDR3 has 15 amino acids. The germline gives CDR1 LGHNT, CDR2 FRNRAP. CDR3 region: CASGPSRAVHYEQYF. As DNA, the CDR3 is TGTGCTAGTGGTCCCTCCCGGGCAGTTCACTACGAGCAGTACTTC.

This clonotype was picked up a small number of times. CDR3 loop: CASEDPGQGGNSPLHF. In nucleotides, the CDR3 is TGTGCCAGCGAGGACCCGGGACAGGGGGGGAATTCACCCCTCCACTTT. J is TRBJ1-6 and V is TRBV28; 11 bases map to TRBD1. V trimming: 8 bases; J trimming: 7 bases; junction bases outside the gene matches: 10. The CDR3 is 16 residues long. In germline, CDR1 is MDHEN, CDR2 SYDVKM.

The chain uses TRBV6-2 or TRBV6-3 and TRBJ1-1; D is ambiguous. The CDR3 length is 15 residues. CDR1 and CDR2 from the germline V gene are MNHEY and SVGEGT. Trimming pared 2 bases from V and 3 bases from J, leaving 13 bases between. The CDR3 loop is CASSYDMTAYTEAFF. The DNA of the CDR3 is TGTGCCAGCAGTTACGATATGACGGCTTACACTGAAGCTTTCTTT.

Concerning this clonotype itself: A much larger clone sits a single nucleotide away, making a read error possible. This chain's CDR3 is CSARDPGAVGTEAFF. The CDR3 bases are TGCAGTGCTAGAGATCCCGGGGCAGTCGGCACTGAAGCTTTCTTT. This sequence joins TRBV20-1 and TRBJ1-1; TRBD1 might be the D (5 bases). This CDR3 contains 15 residues. Between the trimmed V and J ends, which lost 0 bases and 4 bases, there was a span of 15 bases. Germline V CDR1 and CDR2: DFQATT, SNEGSKA (reference sequence).

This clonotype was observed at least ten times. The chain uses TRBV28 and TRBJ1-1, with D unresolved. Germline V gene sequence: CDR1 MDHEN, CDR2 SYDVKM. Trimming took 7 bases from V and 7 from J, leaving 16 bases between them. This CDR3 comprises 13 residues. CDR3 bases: TGTGCCAGCACTCAGGTCGGAACCTATGAAGCTTTCTTT. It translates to CASTQVGTYEAFF. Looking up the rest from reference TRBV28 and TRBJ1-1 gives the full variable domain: DVKVTQSSRYLVKRTGEKVFLECVQDMDHENMFWYRQDPGLGLRLIYFSYDVKMKEKGDIPEGYSVSREKKERFSLILESASTNQTSMYLCASTQVGTYEAFFGQGTRLTVV.

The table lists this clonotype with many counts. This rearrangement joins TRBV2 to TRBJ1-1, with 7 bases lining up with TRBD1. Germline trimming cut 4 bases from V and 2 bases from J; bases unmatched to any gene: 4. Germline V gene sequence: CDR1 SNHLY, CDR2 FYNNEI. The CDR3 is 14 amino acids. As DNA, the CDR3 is TGTGCCAGCAGTGCGTACAGGGGTAACACTGAAGCTTTCTTT. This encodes CASSAYRGNTEAFF.

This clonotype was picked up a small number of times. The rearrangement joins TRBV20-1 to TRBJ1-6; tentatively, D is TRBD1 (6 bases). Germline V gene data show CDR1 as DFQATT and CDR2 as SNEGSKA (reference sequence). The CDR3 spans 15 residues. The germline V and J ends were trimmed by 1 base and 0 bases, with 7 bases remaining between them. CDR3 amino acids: CSARVTGSYNSPLHF. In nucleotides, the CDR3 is TGCAGTGCTAGAGTGACAGGCTCCTATAATTCACCCCTCCACTTT.

CDR3 loop: CASSESGSSRAEAFF. In DNA, the CDR3 is TGTGCCAGCAGTGAATCAGGTTCGAGTCGCGCTGAAGCTTTCTTT. This chain links TRBV25-1 with TRBJ1-1; D not certain. Germline V gene sequence: CDR1 MGHDK, CDR2 SYGVNS. V lost 1 base and J lost 6, with 15 bases in between. CDR3 length: 15 residues.

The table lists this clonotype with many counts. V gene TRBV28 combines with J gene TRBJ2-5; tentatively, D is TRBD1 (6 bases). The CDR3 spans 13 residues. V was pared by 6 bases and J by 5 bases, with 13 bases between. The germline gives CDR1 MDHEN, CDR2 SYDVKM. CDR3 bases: TGTGCCAGCAGCCTCGGACAGCTGGAGACCCAGTACTTC. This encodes CASSLGQLETQYF.